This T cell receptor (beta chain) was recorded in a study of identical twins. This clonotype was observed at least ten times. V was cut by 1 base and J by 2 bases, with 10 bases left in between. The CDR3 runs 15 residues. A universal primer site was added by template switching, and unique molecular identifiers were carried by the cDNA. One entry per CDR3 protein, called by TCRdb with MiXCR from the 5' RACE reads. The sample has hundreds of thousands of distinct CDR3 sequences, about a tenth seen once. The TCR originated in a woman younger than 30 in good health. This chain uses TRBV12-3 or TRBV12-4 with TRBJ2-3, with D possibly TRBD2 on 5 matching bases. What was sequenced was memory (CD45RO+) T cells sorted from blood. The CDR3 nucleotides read TGTGCCAGCAGTTTAGACCTAGCCAACACAGATACGCAGTATTTT. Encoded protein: CASSLDLANTDTQYF.